Shown below are 22 T cell receptor beta chains from a single sample sequenced in a study of graft-versus-host responses after intestinal transplantation. The data were produced by immunoSEQ multiplex PCR, yet TCRdb's version contains in-frame clones alone and is incomplete. The repertoire holds about 14,000 clones, about 29% seen once, with 3.9% in the top ten. The specimen comprised alloreactive CD4+ T cells from a mixed lymphocyte reaction culture, sampled before intestinal transplant. The subset: CFSE-low proliferating T cells sorted from roughly six-day pre-transplant mixed lymphocyte reaction (GvH or HvG direction). The receptor set was obtained from a human patient who received an intestinal transplant.

This clone was counted a few times. A much larger clone differs by one base, so this may be a read error. The conserved final phenylalanine or tryptophan is absent from the CDR3, which likely points to a read error. The V call is TRBV6-1, the J call TRBJ2-7; D may be TRBD2 (6 bases). CDR3 length equals 15 residues. The germline V gene encodes CDR1 MNHNS and CDR2 SASEGT. V lost 0 bases, J lost 3 bases, and 12 bases lay in between. The CDR3 coding sequence is TGTGCCAGCAGTGAAGCGCACGGGAGAGGCTACGAGCAGTACTGC. Its protein is CASSEAHGRGYEQYC.

The rearrangement links TRBV6-1 to TRBJ2-7; no reliable D call. V was cut by 1 base and J by 4 bases, with 8 bases left in between. This CDR3 spans 13 amino acids. Germline V gene data show CDR1 as MNHNS and CDR2 as SASEGT. CDR3 amino acids: CASSEVALYEQYF. The CDR3 bases are TGTGCCAGCAGTGAAGTAGCATTATACGAGCAGTACTTC.

Only a few counts were recorded for this clone. The V call is TRBV5-1, the J call TRBJ2-6; 7 bases are shared with TRBD2. The CDR3 has 16 amino acids. Per the germline V gene, CDR1 is SGHRS and CDR2 is YFSETQ. Trimming cost V 0 bases and J 2 bases; bases outside gene matches: 2. The CDR3 DNA sequence: TGCGCCAGCAGCTTGGAGGGGAGGGCTGGGGCCAACGTCCTGACTTTC. Its translation: CASSLEGRAGANVLTF.

This clone turned up a few times. Here the CDR3 reads CASSTIGENIQYF. The CDR3 coding sequence is TGTGCCAGCAGCACGATTGGGGAAAACATTCAGTACTTC. This rearrangement joins TRBV9 to TRBJ2-4; D call uncertain. Germline CDR1 SGDLS, CDR2 YYNGEE. The CDR3 extends over 13 amino acids. Trimming cost V 4 bases and J 5 bases, with 10 bases left between them.

This clone is medium-sized by share. The V call is TRBV7-6, the J call TRBJ2-1; the D is unclear. There are 12 residues in the CDR3. Germline values: CDR1 SGHVS, CDR2 FNYEAQ. The ends were cut back, 4 bases at V and 7 bases at J, with 8 bases in the middle. CDR3 DNA sequence: TGTGCCAGCAGCTCGGATAGGAATGAGCAGTTCTTC. This sequence encodes CASSSDRNEQFF.

The rearrangement uses TRBV7-3 and TRBJ2-1, with D possibly matching TRBD1 (6 bases). Trimming stripped 4 bases from V and 6 bases from J, with 10 bases between. CDR3 size: 13 residues. Germline V gene lookup returns CDR1 SGHTA and CDR2 FQGTGA. The DNA for the CDR3 is TGTGCCAGCAGCTCCGGGACAACCAATGAGCAGTTCTTC. This encodes CASSSGTTNEQFF.

This clone was found a few times. This chain joins TRBV5-1 and TRBJ2-2; no clear D gene. Trimming took 1 base from V and 5 from J, leaving 9 bases between them. Germline CDR1 is SGHRS and CDR2 is YFSETQ. The CDR3 contains 14 residues. The CDR3: CASSLRGETGELFF. CDR3 in DNA: TGCGCCAGCAGCTTGCGTGGCGAGACCGGGGAGCTGTTTTTT.

This clone came up a few times. V and J are TRBV29-1 and TRBJ1-4, with 8 bases identical to TRBD1. V shed 6 bases and J 8 bases; nucleotides not matched to a gene: 8. CDR1 is SQVTM, CDR2 ANQGSEA, per germline. CDR3 size: 13 residues. The CDR3 spells CSVETGVGEKLFF. CDR3 DNA: TGCAGCGTGGAGACAGGGGTGGGGGAAAAACTGTTTTTT. Drawing the rest from reference TRBV29-1 and TRBJ1-4, the complete variable domain is SAVISQKPSRDICQRGTSLTIQCQVDSQVTMMFWYRQQPGQSLTLIATANQGSEATYESGFVIDKFPISRPNLTFSTLTVSNMSPEDSSIYLCSVETGVGEKLFFGSGTQLSVL.

By sample fraction, this clone is medium-sized. V gene TRBV28 combines with J gene TRBJ2-7; perhaps TRBD1 as D (7 bases). Between the trimmed V and J ends, which lost 8 bases and 5 bases, there was a span of 25 bases. This CDR3 contains 16 residues. The V gene's germline CDR1 is MDHEN and CDR2 SYDVKM. The CDR3 DNA reads TGTGCCAGCGGGACCGCGGGGAGACAGGGTTTCAACGAGCAGTACTTC. Its translation is CASGTAGRQGFNEQYF.

This clone showed up just a few times. The chain links TRBV5-1 to TRBJ2-7; D gene ambiguous. Trimming cost V 0 bases and J 2 bases, with 9 bases left between them. Per the germline V gene, CDR1 is SGHRS and CDR2 is YFSETQ. The CDR3 has 14 residues. In DNA, the CDR3 is TGCGCCAGCAGCTTGGGCGAGAGGACCTACGAGCAGTACTTC. As protein: CASSLGERTYEQYF.

This clone was counted between two and nine times. The chain is built from TRBV18 and TRBJ1-3; D is possibly TRBD1 (6 bases). CDR1 KGHSH and CDR2 LQKENI come from the germline V gene. Trimming took 2 bases from V and 0 from J, leaving 14 bases between them. The CDR3 is 17 amino acids. The CDR3, as DNA: TGTGCCAGCTCACCAAGGAAGGACAGCCTCTCTGGAAACACCATATATTTT. This sequence encodes CASSPRKDSLSGNTIYF.

This clone is deemed medium-sized. This sequence joins TRBV15 and TRBJ1-1; the D is unclear. V lost 0 bases and J 7 bases, leaving 6 bases between the germline ends. The CDR3 loop spans 12 amino acids. Germline lookup yields CDR1 LNHNV and CDR2 YYDKDF (reference sequence). The CDR3: CATSRDGGEAFF. DNA for the CDR3: TGTGCCACCAGCAGAGATGGAGGTGAAGCTTTCTTT.

The sample holds a few counts of this clone. The V gene is TRBV6-8, the J gene TRBJ2-7; D is possibly TRBD2 (5 bases). Germline CDR1 reads MNHGY; CDR2 reads SAAAGT. V dropped 5 bases and J dropped 3 bases, with 5 bases sitting between them. The CDR3 totals 11 residues. The CDR3 spells CASSEGYEQYF. In DNA form, the CDR3 reads TGTGCCAGCAGTGAGGGCTACGAGCAGTACTTC.

This chain joins TRBV4-3 and TRBJ2-2; 8 bases map to TRBD2. CDR1 is LGHNA, CDR2 YSLEER, per germline. Trimming at V came to 0 bases and at J to 4 bases, leaving 7 bases not matched to a gene. The CDR3 sequence is 17 residues long. The CDR3 loop reads CASSQEAAGAVTGELFF. The CDR3 DNA is TGCGCCAGCAGCCAAGAGGCAGCGGGAGCGGTCACCGGGGAGCTGTTTTTT.

The chain combines TRBV5-1 with TRBJ2-5; 9 bases map to TRBD2. CDR1 and CDR2 from the germline V gene are SGHRS and YFSETQ. CDR3 size: 16 residues. The V gene end was trimmed by 7 bases and the J gene end by 5 bases; junction bases not matched to a gene: 15. In nucleotides, the CDR3 is TGCGCCAGCTCACCTTCTCTGCGGGGGGGGCCGGAGACCCAGTACTTC. This gives the protein CASSPSLRGGPETQYF. The variable domain in full, with the rest retrieved from reference TRBV5-1 and TRBJ2-5, is KAGVTQTPRYLIKTRGQQVTLSCSPISGHRSVSWYQQTPGQGLQFLFEYFSETQRNKGNFPGRFSGRQFSNSRSEMNVSTLELGDSALYLCASSPSLRGGPETQYFGPGTRLLVL.

This clone is judged medium-sized. V and J are TRBV2 and TRBJ2-7, with a tentative D call TRBD1 (6 bases). The CDR3 spans 14 residues. CDR1 is SNHLY and CDR2 is FYNNEI in the germline V gene. Deletions cut 5 bases from V and 6 bases from J, with 17 bases between. CDR3 sequence reads: CASSPEASGVEQYF. For the CDR3, the DNA is TGTGCCAGCAGTCCGGAGGCGTCAGGGGTCGAGCAGTACTTC.

This sequence joins TRBV28 and TRBJ2-5; D possibly matches TRBD1 or TRBD2 (7 bases each). The CDR3 spans 15 residues. Germline V gene lookup returns CDR1 MDHEN and CDR2 SYDVKM. V gave up 4 bases and J gave up 4 bases, with 16 bases separating them. The CDR3 coding sequence is TGTGCCAGCAGTTCGCCGACAGGGAGGGGAGAGACCCAGTACTTC. Protein product: CASSSPTGRGETQYF.

This chain uses TRBV27 with TRBJ2-7, with 11 bases fitting TRBD2. This CDR3 is 16 amino acids long. V dropped 10 bases and J dropped 3; count of bases not matched to a gene: 14. Germline V lookup: CDR1 MNHEY, CDR2 SMNVEV (reference sequence). The CDR3 DNA reads TGTGCCACCAGCGCCCGCCTTAGCGGGAGGGGCTACGAGCAGTACTTC. It yields the protein CATSARLSGRGYEQYF.

CDR3 amino acids: CASSRSNTGELFF. DNA of the CDR3: TGTGCCAGCAGTCGATCGAACACCGGGGAGCTGTTTTTT. This rearrangement joins TRBV6-1 to TRBJ2-2; D remains ambiguous. The CDR3 totals 13 residues. CDR1 is MNHNS, CDR2 SASEGT, per germline. Trimming took off 5 bases at V and 0 bases at J, with 4 bases between the two ends.

This clone has a handful of counts. The V and J genes are TRBV6-1 and TRBJ1-2; maybe TRBD1 (5 bases). This CDR3 has 13 amino acids. CDR1 and CDR2 (germline): MNHNS, SASEGT. V shed 8 bases and J shed 5 bases, with 15 bases lying between them. The CDR3 DNA follows: TGTGCCAGCGGCAGGGTGGTTGAGTATGGCTACACCTTC. Translated: CASGRVVEYGYTF.

This chain connects TRBV20-1 to TRBJ2-5, with 7 positions matching TRBD1. The CDR3 runs to 11 residues. The germline gives CDR1 DFQATT, CDR2 SNEGSKA (reference sequence). The CDR3 region is CTAGGRETQYF. The CDR3, as DNA: TGCACCGCAGGGGGAAGAGAGACCCAGTACTTC.

This sequence joins TRBV29-1 and TRBJ1-3, with D perhaps matching TRBD1 (6 bases). Trimming removed 6 bases at V and 1 base at J, with 13 bases between. CDR1 and CDR2 from the germline V gene are SQVTM and ANQGSEA. CDR3 length: 14 amino acids. The CDR3 here is CSVCQGSSGNTIYF. Written as DNA, the CDR3 is TGCAGCGTGTGCCAGGGGTCATCTGGAAACACCATATATTTT. Variable domain in full (rest from reference TRBV29-1 and TRBJ1-3): SAVISQKPSRDICQRGTSLTIQCQVDSQVTMMFWYRQQPGQSLTLIATANQGSEATYESGFVIDKFPISRPNLTFSTLTVSNMSPEDSSIYLCSVCQGSSGNTIYFGEGSWLTVV.